Listed below are T cell receptor beta chains from one sample, sequenced in a study of identical twins. TCRdb re-called the 5' RACE reads with MiXCR, one entry per CDR3 protein. The top ten clones hold roughly 2.8% of a sample with hundreds of thousands of distinct CDR3 sequences, 24% of them seen once. The data were also submitted as part of a second study, on T cells expressing NK-cell markers.

The sample consisted of CD4+ T cells sorted from blood. The origin of the receptors is a woman in her late teens or twenties in good health. Each CDR3 is given with its conserved first and last residue. The D gene is left open where the match is weak. Clone sizes are given selectively: once, few, many, or a class where the clone is expanded.

d_call j_call v_call clone_size cdr3_nt cdr3_aa
- TRBJ1-1 TRBV5-1 - TGCGCCAGCAGCCAGTCGACGACAGCGAACACTGAAGCTTTCTTT CASSQSTTANTEAFF
- TRBJ2-1 TRBV5-5 few TGTGCCAGCTTTGGAATGGGGAGGTACAATGAGCAGTTCTTC CASFGMGRYNEQFF
- TRBJ2-2 TRBV7-8 - TGTGCCAGCAGCTTCGTGGAGCGGGCGCGTTCCGGCGCCGGGGAGCTGTTTTTT CASSFVERARSGAGELFF
- TRBJ1-3 TRBV2 - TGTGCCAGCAATCAATTTGGGAGCTCTGGAAACACCATATATTTT CASNQFGSSGNTIYF
- TRBJ2-7 TRBV12-3/TRBV12-4 - TGTGCCAGCAGTCACGGACTCCCGGGGCCCTTCGAGCAGTACTTC CASSHGLPGPFEQYF
TRBD2 TRBJ2-1 TRBV20-1 - TGCAGTGCCGGGGGGGGGCCGTACAATGAGCAGTTCTTC CSAGGGPYNEQFF
- TRBJ2-1 TRBV6-5 - TGTGCCAGCAGTTCCACAGCTATCTCCTACAATGAGCAGTTCTTC CASSSTAISYNEQFF
- TRBJ2-2 TRBV12-3/TRBV12-4 - TGTGCCAGCAGACACTTAGTAGGGACCGGGGAGCTGTTTTTT CASRHLVGTGELFF
TRBD2 TRBJ2-1 TRBV6-1 - TGTGCCAGCAGTCAGACTAGCGGGATAGCGGCGCAGTTCTTC CASSQTSGIAAQFF
- TRBJ2-5 TRBV19 - TGTGCCAGTAGTCGTCTGAAGCGCGGCATCCAAGAGACCCAGTACTTC CASSRLKRGIQETQYF
- TRBJ1-2 TRBV7-8 - TGTGCCATCTCGGGTGGCTGGGGTGGCTACACCTTC CAISGGWGGYTF
TRBD2 TRBJ2-7 TRBV6-1 - TGTGCCAGCAGCAGGACTAGAAGCTACGAGCAGTACTTC CASSRTRSYEQYF
TRBD2 TRBJ2-7 TRBV7-3 - TGTGCCAGCAGCTTAATGGGAGGGACCCAAACCTACGAGCAGTACTTC CASSLMGGTQTYEQYF
- TRBJ2-2 TRBV5-4 few TGTGCCAGCAGCTTTGGGGACTGGCGCACCGGGGAGCTGTTTTTT CASSFGDWRTGELFF
- TRBJ2-7 TRBV5-1 few TGCGCCAGCAGCTTACCGGAGCCTACGACGCAGTACTTC CASSLPEPTTQYF
- TRBJ1-2 TRBV7-9 few TGTGCCAGCAGCTTCGACGACCAGGGGATATATGGCTACACCTTC CASSFDDQGIYGYTF
- TRBJ2-5 TRBV6-2/TRBV6-3 - TGTGCCAGCAGTCGTCCCGGGACGGTGGGGGAGACTCAGTACTTC CASSRPGTVGETQYF
TRBD1 TRBJ2-4 TRBV3-1 few TGTGCCAGCAGCCAGGGACAGGGGGCCTTTACCATTCAGTACTTC CASSQGQGAFTIQYF
- TRBJ2-1 TRBV20-1 many TGCAGTGCCCGAACCTCCGGGACCCCAGCCAATGAGCAGTTCTTC CSARTSGTPANEQFF
- TRBJ2-3 TRBV20-1 - TGCAGTGCTACTACAAAGGGGACAGATACGCAGTATTTT CSATTKGTDTQYF
- TRBJ2-1 TRBV24-1 - TGTGCCACCAGTGGGGGTAAGTCCTACAATGAGCAGTTCTTC CATSGGKSYNEQFF
- TRBJ1-1 TRBV6-6 few TGTGCCAGCAGTTTCGGAGACGGATTTGAAGCTTTCTTT CASSFGDGFEAFF
- TRBJ2-2 TRBV20-1 few TGCAGTGCCCCCCTATGGGGGAGCACCGGGGAGCTGTTTTTT CSAPLWGSTGELFF
- TRBJ2-7 TRBV6-1 - TGTGCCAGCAGCCGTACAGAAATCGATTCCTACGAGCAGTACTTC CASSRTEIDSYEQYF
TRBD1 TRBJ2-2 TRBV11-2 few TGTGCCAGCAGCTTATTCGGACAGGGAAACACCGGGGAGCTGTTTTTT CASSLFGQGNTGELFF
TRBD2 TRBJ2-1 TRBV5-1 few TGCGCCAGCAGCTTCATAGCGGGGGAGGGGAATGAGCAGTTCTTC CASSFIAGEGNEQFF
TRBD2 TRBJ2-2 TRBV6-2/TRBV6-3 few TGTGCCAGCAGTTACTCCCCACTAGCGGGAGCAACCGGGGAGCTGTTTTTT CASSYSPLAGATGELFF
TRBD2 TRBJ2-2 TRBV5-1 many TGCGCCAGCAGCTTCTTGGCGGGAGTCGACACCGGGGAGCTGTTTTTT CASSFLAGVDTGELFF
TRBD2 TRBJ2-5 TRBV20-1 few TGCAGTGCCGGGACTAGCGGGAGCCAGACCCAGTACTTC CSAGTSGSQTQYF
- TRBJ2-1 TRBV4-1 - TGCGCCAGCAGACCCCAGGGGTACAATGAGCAGTTCTTC CASRPQGYNEQFF
- TRBJ2-5 TRBV20-1 few TGCAGTGCTAGAGGCCCGGGGAAAGAGACCCAGTACTTC CSARGPGKETQYF
TRBD1 TRBJ2-2 TRBV5-1 - TGCGCCAGCAGCTCGACAGGGGACACCGGGGAGCTGTTTTTT CASSSTGDTGELFF
TRBD2 TRBJ2-1 TRBV4-3 few TGCGCCAGCAGCCAAGGTAGCGGGTTCTACAATGAGCAGTTCTTC CASSQGSGFYNEQFF
TRBD1 TRBJ1-2 TRBV5-1 - TGCGCCAGCAGCACCCGACAGGGGGGGTTCGATGGCTACACCTTC CASSTRQGGFDGYTF
- TRBJ2-5 TRBV13 few TGTGCCAGCAGCTTGGGTTCGGGGGCAAAGACCCAGTACTTC CASSLGSGAKTQYF
TRBD1 TRBJ2-6 TRBV6-1 - TGTGCCAGCAGCCGCGGACAGGGCTCTGGGGCCAACGTCCTGACTTTC CASSRGQGSGANVLTF
- TRBJ2-2 TRBV5-1 many TGCGCCAGCAGCTTGCGGTCGAACACCGGGGAGCTGTTTTTT CASSLRSNTGELFF
- TRBJ2-5 TRBV27 - TGTGCCAGTAGGACGGGATCCGGGACCCAGTACTTC CASRTGSGTQYF
- TRBJ2-7 TRBV5-1 few TGCGCCAGCAGCTTGCAGGACGAGCAGTACTTC CASSLQDEQYF
TRBD1 TRBJ1-6 TRBV29-1 few TGCAGCGTTGAAGATCCCGGGACAGGGGACACTAATTCACCCCTCCACTTT CSVEDPGTGDTNSPLHF
TRBD2 TRBJ2-1 TRBV7-8 - TGTGCCAGCAGCTTAAAACAGCGGGGGGCCTCCTACAATGAGCAGTTCTTC CASSLKQRGASYNEQFF
- TRBJ2-3 TRBV5-1 - TGCGCCAGCAGCTTGGCCCCCCCGGTTGCGCAGTATTTT CASSLAPPVAQYF
TRBD2 TRBJ2-1 TRBV12-5 few TGTGCTAGTGGACTAGCGGGGGTCAATGAGCAGTTCTTC CASGLAGVNEQFF
- TRBJ1-5 TRBV6-4 few TGTGCCAGCAGTGTCATCAGGGAAAGCGTGCAGCCCCAGCATTTT CASSVIRESVQPQHF
TRBD2 TRBJ2-1 TRBV12-3/TRBV12-4 once TGTGCCAGCAGTAAAGGGACTAGCGGGGGGGCCGATGAGCAGTTCTTC CASSKGTSGGADEQFF
- TRBJ2-7 TRBV4-1 - TGCGCCAGCAGTCACCACGCGCTCCGGGACAACTCCTACGAGCAGTACTTC CASSHHALRDNSYEQYF
- TRBJ2-3 TRBV4-3 - TGCGCCAGCAGCCAAGAGGGGGTAGGGGCGACGACGCAGTATTTT CASSQEGVGATTQYF